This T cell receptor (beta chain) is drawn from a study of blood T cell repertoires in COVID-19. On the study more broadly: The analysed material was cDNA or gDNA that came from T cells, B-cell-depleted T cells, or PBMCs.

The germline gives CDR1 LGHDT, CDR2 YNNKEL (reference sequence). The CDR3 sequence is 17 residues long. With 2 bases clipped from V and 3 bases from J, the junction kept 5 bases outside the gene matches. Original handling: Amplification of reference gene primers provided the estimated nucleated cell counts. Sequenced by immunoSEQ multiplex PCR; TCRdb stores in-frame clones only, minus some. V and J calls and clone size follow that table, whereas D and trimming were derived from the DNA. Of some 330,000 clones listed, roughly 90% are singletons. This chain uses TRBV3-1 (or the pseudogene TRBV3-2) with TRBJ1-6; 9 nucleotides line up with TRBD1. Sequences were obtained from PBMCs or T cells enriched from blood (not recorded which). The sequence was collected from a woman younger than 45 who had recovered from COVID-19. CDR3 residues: CASSQMGQGFYNSPLHF. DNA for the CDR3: TGTGCCAGCAGCCAAATGGGACAGGGCTTCTATAATTCACCCCTCCACTTT.